A single sample gave rise to the 8 T cell receptor beta chains below, sequenced in a study of regulatory T cells in long-lasting Graves disease. Libraries of TCR beta came from iRepertoire HTBI primers plus Arm-PCR of CDR3 regions. One entry per CDR3 protein results from TCRdb running MiXCR on the multiplex PCR reads. The sample gives 680,000 or so distinct CDR3 sequences, 16% of which show up once; about 20% is in the top ten. The time point denotes: newly diagnosed GD, antithyroid drugs for less than 3 months. The TCR library used RNA extracted from PBMCs. These data also featured in a second study, about T cells in Graves' hyperthyroidism and ophthalmopathy.

Material: peripheral blood mononuclear cells (PBMCs), obtained at new diagnosis, from a patient treated with antithyroid drugs. These TCRs come from a woman aged 25-40 years with Graves disease.

This clonotype appeared a few times. The rearrangement links TRBV20-1 to TRBJ2-2; D perhaps matches TRBD1 (6 bases). Trimming shortened V by 0 bases and J by 4 bases, and 12 bases separated the two germline ends. Germline V gives CDR1 DFQATT, CDR2 SNEGSKA (reference sequence). The CDR3 has 15 amino acids. The CDR3 bases are TGCAGTGCTAGAGATTGGACAGACGGCACCGGGGAGCTGTTTTTT. Translating gives CSARDWTDGTGELFF.

The sample holds a few counts of this clonotype. The chain links TRBV30 to TRBJ1-2; a possible D gene is TRBD1 (5 bases). Per germline, CDR1 GTSNPN and CDR2 SVGIG (reference sequence). The CDR3 spans 13 residues. V was pared by 3 bases and J by 4 bases, with 12 bases between. The CDR3 DNA reads as TGTGCCTGGAGACAGGAGGTAGCCTATGGCTACACCTTC. Protein product: CAWRQEVAYGYTF.

This rearrangement joins TRBV3-1 to TRBJ1-2; 7 nucleotides agree with TRBD1. The CDR3 has 15 amino acids. CDR1 is LGHDT, CDR2 YNNKEL, per germline (reference sequence). With 5 bases clipped from V and 4 bases from J, the junction kept 10 bases outside the gene matches. CDR3 nucleotides: TGTGCCAGCAGCTTGATGGACAGGACGCTCTATGGCTACACCTTC. Its translation: CASSLMDRTLYGYTF.

V is TRBV20-1 and J is TRBJ2-7, with a possible D match to TRBD1 (5 bases). CDR1 is DFQATT, CDR2 SNEGSKA, per germline (reference sequence). Trimming took off 3 bases at V and 2 bases at J, with 14 bases between the two ends. The CDR3 length is 14 residues. The CDR3 spells CSASPPDRPYEQYF. The DNA of the CDR3 is TGCAGTGCTAGCCCCCCCGACAGACCCTACGAGCAGTACTTC.

This clonotype was observed a handful of times. The chain carries TRBV4-1 and TRBJ1-6, with D hard to call. The CDR3 is 12 residues long. V was clipped by 1 base and J by 10 bases, with 5 bases between them. Germline CDR1 MGHRA, CDR2 YSYEKL. The CDR3 protein is CASSQGISPLHF. The CDR3 nucleotides are TGCGCCAGCAGCCAAGGGATCTCACCCCTCCACTTT.

The CDR3 loop reads CASSEGTKIQETQYF. DNA of the CDR3: TGTGCCAGCAGTGAAGGTACAAAAATCCAAGAGACCCAGTACTTC. This chain connects TRBV6-1 to TRBJ2-5; D not resolved. With 1 base removed from V and 1 base from J, the gap between germline ends came to 10 bases. The CDR3 has 15 residues. Germline-derived CDR1 and CDR2 are MNHNS and SASEGT.

This clonotype was seen repeatedly, ten times or more. The chain employs TRBV29-1 and TRBJ2-3; D possibly corresponds to TRBD1 (5 bases). The germline V gene has CDR1 SQVTM and CDR2 ANQGSEA. This CDR3 has 13 amino acids. V was clipped by 2 bases and J by 4 bases, with 10 bases between them. The CDR3 reads CSVEPRRADTQYF. CDR3 bases: TGCAGCGTTGAACCCCGCAGGGCAGATACGCAGTATTTT.

A few counts support this clonotype. The chain joins TRBV7-2 to TRBJ2-3, with 7 bases that match TRBD2. The CDR3 extends over 15 amino acids. Germline CDR1 and CDR2: SGHTA and FQGNSA. V lost 5 bases and J lost 0; bases outside the gene matches: 5. As DNA, the CDR3 is TGTGCCAGCAGCGGGAGCGGGATTAGCACAGATACGCAGTATTTT. It yields the protein CASSGSGISTDTQYF.